This TCR beta chain was captured in a study of T-cell reconstitution after alpha-beta-depleted transplantation in children. CDR3 length: 16 amino acids. Deletions cut 5 bases from V and 8 bases from J, with 21 bases between. From germline, CDR1 is MDHEN and CDR2 SYDVKM. For TCRbeta, the library was prepared with unique molecular identifiers. TCRdb re-called the PCR reads with MiXCR, one entry per CDR3 protein. This repertoire shows around 210,000 distinct CDR3 sequences, approximately 7% found once; its top ten account for around 5%. This clonotype showed up just a few times. The chain is built from TRBV28 and TRBJ1-4; D perhaps matches TRBD1 (5 bases). The receptor was derived from a boy aged 2 to 10 with acute lymphoblastic leukemia, due to receive a stem cell transplant. The specimen comprised PBMCs, sampled before TCRalphabeta/CD19-depleted stem cell transplant. For the CDR3, the DNA is TGTGCCAGCAGTCCCCCCCGGGGGGGGATGAACGAAAAACTGTTTTTT. Residues: CASSPPRGGMNEKLFF. The complete variable domain, with remaining parts taken from reference TRBV28 and TRBJ1-4, reads DVKVTQSSRYLVKRTGEKVFLECVQDMDHENMFWYRQDPGLGLRLIYFSYDVKMKEKGDIPEGYSVSREKKERFSLILESASTNQTSMYLCASSPPRGGMNEKLFFGSGTQLSVL.